The 17 T cell receptor beta chains presented below share a single source sample, sequenced in a study of glioma-infiltrating T cells after dendritic cell vaccination. The method was immunoSEQ multiplex PCR; TCRdb's version includes in-frame clones alone and lacks a portion of them. The sample holds more than 85,000 clones, 90% seen once. As to time point: after dendritic cell vaccination, including at tumor progression/relapse. This specimen consisted of blood, obtained after dendritic cell vaccination. These receptors originate from a human donor with glioblastoma.

V and J are TRBV5-6 and TRBJ2-5; 10 bases are a match to TRBD2. CDR1 is SGHDT and CDR2 is YYEEEE in the germline V gene. The length of the CDR3 is 15 residues. V shed 0 bases and J 2 bases; nucleotides not matched to a gene: 1. The CDR3 region is CASSLGSGGQETQYF. The DNA for the CDR3 is TGTGCCAGCAGCTTGGGTAGCGGGGGGCAAGAGACCCAGTACTTC.

The chain is built from TRBV2 and TRBJ1-2; the match to TRBD1 covers 8 bases. The germline gives CDR1 SNHLY, CDR2 FYNNEI. This CDR3 spans 15 amino acids. The ends lost 5 bases at V and 4 bases at J; junction bases unmatched: 9. This chain's CDR3 is CASSSDRVDLYGYTF. The CDR3 coding sequence is TGTGCCAGCAGTTCGGACAGGGTGGATCTCTATGGCTACACCTTC.

V gene TRBV4-1 combines with J gene TRBJ2-1, with 10 positions matching TRBD1. This CDR3 region has 16 residues. From germline, CDR1 is MGHRA and CDR2 YSYEKL. J gave up 4 bases and V 3 bases, and 6 bases lay outside the gene matches. DNA of the CDR3: TGCGCCAGCAGCCAGGGCGACAGGGGGCCATACAATGAGCAGTTCTTC. Translating gives CASSQGDRGPYNEQFF.

The CDR3 protein is CASSSVAGVHGSEQFF. In DNA form, the CDR3 reads TGTGCCAGCAGCTCGGTAGCGGGAGTACATGGGAGTGAGCAGTTCTTC. The chain uses TRBV5-4 and TRBJ2-1, with 9 bases fitting TRBD2. V trimming: 3 bases; J trimming: 9 bases; junction bases outside the gene matches: 13. Germline V gene lookup returns CDR1 SGHNT and CDR2 YYREEE (reference sequence). This CDR3 has 16 amino acids.

This clone was counted once. This rearrangement joins TRBV11-3 to TRBJ2-7; D perhaps matches TRBD2 (5 bases). This CDR3 has 12 residues. Germline V gene sequence: CDR1 SGHNT, CDR2 YENEEA. Trimming cost V 7 bases and J 12 bases, with 19 bases left between them. This CDR3 reads CASKGRGEGLYF. The CDR3 region has the DNA TGTGCCAGCAAAGGAAGAGGAGAGGGCCTGTACTTC.

The gene calls are TRBV6-6 and TRBJ2-1, with D unresolved. With 0 bases removed from V and 8 bases from J, the gap between germline ends came to 11 bases. CDR1 is MNHNY and CDR2 is SVGAGI in the germline V gene (reference sequence). The CDR3 is made up of 14 amino acids. The CDR3, as DNA: TGTGCCAGCAGTTACTCAGGAGCGACCGATGAGCAGTTCTTC. Residues: CASSYSGATDEQFF.

V gene TRBV11-2 combines with J gene TRBJ1-1, with D uncertain. The CDR3 length is 16 residues. Between the trimmed V and J ends, which lost 0 bases and 4 bases, there was a span of 15 bases. The germline V gene has CDR1 SGHAT and CDR2 FQNNGV. The CDR3 is CASSLDGRRRSTEAFF. The CDR3 nucleotides read TGTGCCAGCAGCTTAGATGGTCGGAGGAGGAGCACTGAAGCTTTCTTT.

The chain couples TRBV30 to TRBJ2-7; no firm D call. The germline gives CDR1 GTSNPN, CDR2 SVGIG (reference sequence). CDR3 size: 12 residues. Trimming took 1 base from V and 4 from J, leaving 8 bases between them. This chain's CDR3 is CAWSDLTYEQYF. CDR3 nucleotide sequence: TGTGCCTGGAGTGATCTGACATACGAGCAGTACTTC.

This chain connects TRBV19 to TRBJ1-1; 11 nucleotides agree with TRBD1. V was pared by 11 bases and J by 0 bases, with 5 bases of the junction left unmatched. The CDR3 loop spans 14 amino acids. The germline gives CDR1 LNHDA, CDR2 SQIVND (reference sequence). Here the CDR3 DNA reads TGTGCCTCGAGGACAGGGGGCATGAACACTGAAGCTTTCTTT. Translation gives CASRTGGMNTEAFF.

This chain uses TRBV30 with TRBJ2-3; no definite D call. With 3 bases removed from V and 2 bases from J, the gap between germline ends came to 6 bases. CDR3 length: 12 amino acids. Per the germline V gene, CDR1 is GTSNPN and CDR2 is SVGIG (reference sequence). The CDR3 sequence: CAWSLSTDTQYF. The CDR3, as DNA: TGTGCCTGGAGCCTTTCCACAGATACGCAGTATTTT.

This clone was seen a handful of times. The chain uses TRBV18 and TRBJ2-7, with D perhaps matching TRBD1 (6 bases). V was trimmed by 5 bases and J by 5 bases, leaving 19 bases between them. The CDR3 runs to 15 residues. CDR1 and CDR2 (germline): KGHSH, LQKENI. The CDR3 sequence: CASSTLQGSGNEQYF. For the CDR3, the DNA is TGTGCCAGCTCAACCCTCCAGGGGTCCGGGAACGAGCAGTACTTC.

The rearrangement uses TRBV11-2 and TRBJ1-2; 9 bases align to TRBD1. Losses at the gene ends were 7 bases for V and 5 bases for J; bases not matched to a gene: 8. From germline, CDR1 is SGHAT and CDR2 FQNNGV. The CDR3 is 14 amino acids. The CDR3 coding sequence is TGTGCCAGCACCCCTGGGACAGGGCCGTATGGCTACACCTTC. Its translation: CASTPGTGPYGYTF.

CDR3 region: CASSTRDKTYEQYF. The DNA for the CDR3 is TGTGCCAGCAGTACCCGAGACAAAACCTACGAGCAGTACTTC. The gene calls are TRBV6-5 and TRBJ2-7; D gene unclear. The CDR3 covers 14 residues. Germline V CDR1 and CDR2: MNHEY, SVGAGI. The V end was cut by 5 bases, the J end by 2 bases, with 13 bases between.

The genes are TRBV6-5 and TRBJ2-5; possible D gene TRBD1, 7 bases. Germline CDR1 MNHEY, CDR2 SVGAGI. The CDR3 consists of 15 residues. V lost 6 bases, J lost 7 bases, and 21 bases lay in between. The CDR3 coding sequence is TGTGCCAGCAGCCCTGAAGGAAGGCAGGGGGGGACCCAGTACTTC. It encodes CASSPEGRQGGTQYF.

The V gene is TRBV5-1, the J gene TRBJ2-1, with TRBD1 identical over 7 bases. Germline V gives CDR1 SGHRS, CDR2 YFSETQ. Germline trimming cut 4 bases from V and 6 bases from J; bases unmatched to any gene: 4. The CDR3 covers 13 residues. CDR3 coding DNA: TGCGCCAGCAGCGACAGGGTATCCAATGAGCAGTTCTTC. This translates into CASSDRVSNEQFF.

For this clone: Other nucleotide sequences in the sample specify the same CDR3. The chain links TRBV5-1 to TRBJ2-1; perhaps TRBD1 as D (6 bases). CDR1 and CDR2 (germline): SGHRS, YFSETQ. V lost 2 bases and J lost 7, with 7 bases in between. The CDR3 covers 12 residues. The CDR3 loop reads CASSLQGNEQFF. The CDR3 nucleotides are TGCGCCAGCAGCTTACAGGGAAATGAGCAGTTCTTC.

The chain is built from TRBV6-1 and TRBJ1-3, with 9 bases that match TRBD1. The trim removed 9 bases at V and 4 bases at J, leaving 7 bases unmatched. The length of the CDR3 is 14 residues. The germline gives CDR1 MNHNS, CDR2 SASEGT. Here the CDR3 DNA reads TGTGCCAGTGGGACAGGGAATAGAGGAAACACCATATATTTT. It encodes CASGTGNRGNTIYF.